A selection of T cell receptor beta chains follows, all from one sample in a study of CD8+CD57+ T cells in acquired aplastic anemia. TCRdb re-analysed the reads in MiXCR, keeping a single row per CDR3 protein. This table holds 260,000 or so distinct CDR3 sequences, 65% to 90% found once. Sequencing was carried out using sorted CD4+, CD8+, or CD8+CD57+ T cells (not recorded which) from PBMCs. The receptors derive from a human donor with aplastic anemia. Each CDR3 is given with its conserved first and last residue. The order of the fields is CDR3 protein, CDR3 DNA, V gene, J gene, clone size, D gene. The D gene is left open where the match is weak. For some rows the clone size is stated as once, few or many, or as a class when expanded; others skip it.

cdr3_aa: CASSQTGTYNQPLRF
cdr3_nt: TGTGCCAGCAGCCAAACGGGCACCTATAATCAGCCCCTCCGCTTT
v_call: TRBV2
j_call: TRBJ1-6
clone_size: .
d_call: .

cdr3_aa: CASGGAGNNQGFAEAFF
cdr3_nt: TGTGCCAGCGGAGGGGCTGGGAACAATCAGGGCTTCGCTGAAGCTTTCTTT
v_call: TRBV9
j_call: TRBJ1-1
clone_size: once
d_call: .

cdr3_aa: CASSGYENSYNEQFF
cdr3_nt: TGTGCCAGCAGTGGATACGAGAACTCCTACAATGAGCAGTTCTTC
v_call: TRBV9
j_call: TRBJ2-1
clone_size: .
d_call: .

cdr3_aa: CASSIGRGLGAQFF
cdr3_nt: TGTGCCAGTAGTATAGGGAGAGGTCTAGGTGCGCAGTTCTTC
v_call: TRBV19
j_call: TRBJ2-1
clone_size: once
d_call: .

cdr3_aa: CAGSFAGTHAPQF
cdr3_nt: TGTGCCGGCAGCTTCGCGGGCACTCACGCTCCGCAGTTT
v_call: TRBV7-8
j_call: TRBJ2-3
clone_size: .
d_call: .

cdr3_aa: CASSLWASYGANIQYF
cdr3_nt: TGTGCCAGCAGCTTATGGGCTAGCTATGGCGCCAATATCCAGTATTTC
v_call: TRBV9
j_call: TRBJ2-6
clone_size: .
d_call: .

cdr3_aa: CASSLVPGEMFMEYF
cdr3_nt: TGTGCCAGCAGCTTAGTACCCGGGGAGATGTTTATGGAATATTTT
v_call: TRBV7-9
j_call: TRBJ2-3
clone_size: .
d_call: .

cdr3_aa: CAYEVAAYQETRTF
cdr3_nt: TGTGCCTACGAGGTAGCGGCGTATCAAGAGACCAGGACTTTT
v_call: TRBV7-9
j_call: TRBJ2-3
clone_size: .
d_call: .

cdr3_aa: CASSPTSGSGNEQFF
cdr3_nt: TGTGCCAGCAGTCCTACTAGCGGGTCGGGAAATGAGCAGTTCTTC
v_call: TRBV7-9
j_call: TRBJ2-1
clone_size: .
d_call: TRBD2

cdr3_aa: CASKEGTSGTADTQYF
cdr3_nt: TGTGCCTCTAAGGAAGGGACTAGCGGTACCGCGGATACGCAGTATTTT
v_call: TRBV12-3/TRBV12-4
j_call: TRBJ2-3
clone_size: .
d_call: TRBD2

cdr3_aa: CASSYSRGLSYEQYF
cdr3_nt: TGTGCCAGCAGTTACTCTAGGGGTTTATCCTACGAGCAGTACTTC
v_call: TRBV27
j_call: TRBJ2-7
clone_size: many
d_call: .

cdr3_aa: CVSSGAGGSNTEAFF
cdr3_nt: TGTGTCAGCAGCGGGGCGGGGGGCTCGAACACTGAAGCTTTCTTT
v_call: TRBV2
j_call: TRBJ1-1
clone_size: once
d_call: .

cdr3_aa: CASSFGGGPSNTGELFF
cdr3_nt: TGTGCCAGCAGCTTTGGGGGGGGGCCGTCGAACACCGGGGAGCTGTTTTTT
v_call: TRBV5-8
j_call: TRBJ2-2
clone_size: .
d_call: .

cdr3_aa: CASSSPLHGTYEQYF
cdr3_nt: TGTGCCAGCAGCTCCCCCTTGCACGGGACCTACGAGCAGTACTTC
v_call: TRBV7-8
j_call: TRBJ2-7
clone_size: .
d_call: .

cdr3_aa: CASFGRAPDTQYF
cdr3_nt: TGTGCCAGCTTCGGGAGGGCCCCAGATACGCAGTATTTT
v_call: TRBV2
j_call: TRBJ2-3
clone_size: .
d_call: TRBD2

cdr3_aa: CASSLASGAYTEQFF
cdr3_nt: TGTGCCAGTAGTTTAGCTAGCGGTGCCTACACTGAGCAGTTCTTC
v_call: TRBV7-8
j_call: TRBJ2-1
clone_size: many
d_call: TRBD2

cdr3_aa: CASRYPGQGKTEAFF
cdr3_nt: TGTGCCAGCAGATACCCGGGACAGGGGAAAACTGAAGCTTTCTTT
v_call: TRBV11-2
j_call: TRBJ1-1
clone_size: .
d_call: TRBD1

cdr3_aa: CSVEDRRTGSNEQFF
cdr3_nt: TGCAGCGTTGAAGATCGACGGACAGGTAGCAATGAGCAGTTCTTC
v_call: TRBV29-1
j_call: TRBJ2-1
clone_size: .
d_call: TRBD1

cdr3_aa: CASRLGQGKGYTF
cdr3_nt: TGTGCCAGCAGATTGGGACAGGGAAAGGGCTACACCTTC
v_call: TRBV6-2/TRBV6-3
j_call: TRBJ1-2
clone_size: many
d_call: TRBD1

cdr3_aa: CASSSGRNTEAFF
cdr3_nt: TGTGCCAGCAGCTCAGGGAGGAACACTGAAGCTTTCTTT
v_call: TRBV7-2
j_call: TRBJ1-1
clone_size: .
d_call: .

cdr3_aa: CASSLAGTADTQYFF
cdr3_nt: TGTGCCAGCAGCTTAGCTGGGACAGCCGATACGCAGTATTTCTTT
v_call: TRBV7-8
j_call: TRBJ1-1
clone_size: few
d_call: TRBD1

cdr3_aa: CASSVSRGAGTDHF
cdr3_nt: TGTGCCAGCAGCGTATCGCGAGGGGCCGGTACGGACCATTTT
v_call: TRBV9
j_call: TRBJ2-3
clone_size: .
d_call: .

cdr3_aa: CASSSVQGGTEAQF
cdr3_nt: TGTGCCAGCAGCTCAGTACAGGGCGGCACTGAAGCGCAGTTT
v_call: TRBV7-9
j_call: TRBJ1-1
clone_size: .
d_call: .

cdr3_aa: CASRRGAVAGNRGAVF
cdr3_nt: TGTGCCAGCCGGCGAGGGGCGGTAGCGGGAAATCGGGGAGCTGTTTTT
v_call: TRBV9
j_call: TRBJ2-2
clone_size: .
d_call: TRBD2

cdr3_aa: CASTEEGGRDYEYTF
cdr3_nt: TGTGCCAGCACCGAAGAGGGAGGGCGGGACTATGAGTACACCTTC
v_call: TRBV7-8
j_call: TRBJ1-2
clone_size: .
d_call: .

cdr3_aa: CASSLVGGNQSDEQFF
cdr3_nt: TGTGCCAGCAGCTTGGTCGGCGGCAACCAGAGCGATGAGCAGTTCTTC
v_call: TRBV5-4
j_call: TRBJ2-1
clone_size: .
d_call: .

cdr3_aa: CASSFGDPQPQHF
cdr3_nt: TGTGCCAGCAGCTTCGGGGATCCGCAGCCCCAGCATTTT
v_call: TRBV7-2
j_call: TRBJ1-5
clone_size: .
d_call: .

cdr3_aa: CASSREGRRESPLHF
cdr3_nt: TGTGCCAGCAGCCGCGAGGGAAGGAGGGAATCACCCCTCCACTTT
v_call: TRBV9
j_call: TRBJ1-6
clone_size: .
d_call: .